This T cell receptor (beta chain) was recorded in a study of CD8 T cells in ankylosing spondylitis. TCRdb itself ran the 5' RACE reads through MiXCR, one entry per CDR3 protein. The sample gives 150,000 to 250,000 distinct CDR3 sequences, 9.5% to 15% of which show up once; approximately 16% is in the top ten. With regard to this clonotype: A read error may account for a junction end that differs from germline.

The germline CDR1 and CDR2 sequences are SGHVS and FNYEAQ. The CDR3 has 14 residues. The chain uses TRBV7-6 and TRBJ2-7; unclear D gene. The sequence was obtained from a male donor with ankylosing spondylitis or in good health (not recorded which). Sample: blood, either unsorted or a sorted T cell fraction (not recorded which). CDR3 sequence reads: CPSSLEPLSYEQYF. In nucleotides, the CDR3 is TGTCCCAGCAGCTTAGAACCGCTATCCTACGAGCAGTACTTC.